These T cell receptor beta chains were read from a single sample in a study of T cell responses to AZD1222 COVID-19 vaccine. The protocol was immunoSEQ multiplex PCR, while the TCRdb copy is restricted to in-frame clones and leaves out a portion. The sample contains 100,000 to 110,000 clones, about 90% of which appear only once. This specimen was peripheral blood, taken on day 0 of MenACWY control vaccination. These receptors were taken from an adult in good health. Each CDR3 is given with its conserved first and last residue. The D gene is left open where the match is weak. The size of a clone is reported for some rows only, either as once, few or many, or as a class for expanded clones.

TGTGCCAGCAGCGCCCCAAGCACAGATACGCAGTATTTT	CASSAPSTDTQYF	TRBJ2-3	.	.	TRBV9
TGTGCCAGCAGCACGACTTTTCCAGTCACCATATATTTT	CASSTTFPVTIYF	TRBJ1-3	.	.	TRBV12-3/TRBV12-4
TGCGCCAGCAGCCAAGAAATTTCCGCCGGGGAGCTGTTTTTT	CASSQEISAGELFF	TRBJ2-2	.	.	TRBV4-3
TGTGCCAGCAGCTTGAAAACAGGGGCGAACACTGAAGCTTTCTTT	CASSLKTGANTEAFF	TRBJ1-1	.	TRBD1	TRBV13
TGTGCCAGCAGTTACTCGAGGTTCGAAAACACCATATATTTT	CASSYSRFENTIYF	TRBJ1-3	.	.	TRBV6-5
TGTGCCAGCAGCTTAGTGGCCCCATCTAACTATGGCTACACCTTC	CASSLVAPSNYGYTF	TRBJ1-2	once	.	TRBV7-2
TGTGCCAGCAGCCCCTTAGGTAGTGCGCTGTTTTTT	CASSPLGSALFF	TRBJ2-2	few	.	TRBV6-2/TRBV6-3
TGCGCCAGCAGCCAAGTTGACAGGGAGAAAGTCGAGGCTTTCTTT	CASSQVDREKVEAFF	TRBJ1-1	.	TRBD1	TRBV4-3
TGCGCCAGCAGTGGACAGGGATCCTACGAGCAGTACTTC	CASSGQGSYEQYF	TRBJ2-7	few	TRBD1	TRBV10-1
TGTGCCAGCAGCTTGTCGGGGGCTAGCGCATCCTACGAGCAGTACTTC	CASSLSGASASYEQYF	TRBJ2-7	.	.	TRBV9
TGTGCCAGCAGTTTATCCGGGAGGGCCGGGGAGACCCAGTACTTC	CASSLSGRAGETQYF	TRBJ2-5	.	TRBD2	TRBV28
TGCGCCAGCAGTCAATCGTTACGTGTGGGGGCAACTAATCAGCCCCAGCATTTT	CASSQSLRVGATNQPQHF	TRBJ1-5	.	.	TRBV23-1
TGTGCCAGCAGTTTGGCAGGGCATGGCTACACCTTC	CASSLAGHGYTF	TRBJ1-2	once	.	TRBV28
TGTGCCAGCAGTTACAGTGAGACCCAGTACTTC	CASSYSETQYF	TRBJ2-5	few	.	TRBV6-5
TGTGCCAGCAGCTTGATCCGGGGCTCTGGAAACACCATATATTTT	CASSLIRGSGNTIYF	TRBJ1-3	.	.	TRBV5-8
TGTGCCAGCAGTCGGCGGGAGGGTGAAGCTTTCTTT	CASSRREGEAFF	TRBJ1-1	.	.	TRBV6-6
TGTGCCAGCAGGGGGGACAGTTATAATGAAAAACTGTTTTTT	CASRGDSYNEKLFF	TRBJ1-4	.	TRBD1	TRBV2
TGTGCCAGTAGACGCAGGGGGCTGAACTATGGCTACACCTTC	CASRRRGLNYGYTF	TRBJ1-2	.	TRBD1	TRBV19
TGCGCCAGCAGCCAAGGGTGGGGGGCGAACACTGAAGCTTTCTTT	CASSQGWGANTEAFF	TRBJ1-1	.	.	TRBV4-3
TGCGCCAGCAGCCAGGGGTTCAACACTGAAGCTTTCTTT	CASSQGFNTEAFF	TRBJ1-1	.	.	TRBV4-3
TGTGCCAGCAGCCCCCGGCAGGCCCGCGACACCGGGGAGCTGTTTTTT	CASSPRQARDTGELFF	TRBJ2-2	.	.	TRBV11-3
TGTGCCAGCAGCCGATACGCCCGTGGGTCCTACGAGCAGTACTTC	CASSRYARGSYEQYF	TRBJ2-7	.	.	TRBV6-5
TGTGCCAGCAGTCAAATACAGGGTAGCACCGGGGAGCTGTTTTTT	CASSQIQGSTGELFF	TRBJ2-2	.	.	TRBV14
TGTGCCTGGAGGGGGGGAGGGTCCTACGAGCAGTACTTC	CAWRGGGSYEQYF	TRBJ2-7	.	TRBD2	TRBV30
TGTGCCAGCAGCCTAAGATCCGGTAATGAAAAACTGTTTTTT	CASSLRSGNEKLFF	TRBJ1-4	.	.	TRBV3-1/TRBV3-2
TGCGCCAGCAGCCAAGGGTCCGTGGGGCTAGCCAAAAACATTCAGTACTTC	CASSQGSVGLAKNIQYF	TRBJ2-4	.	.	TRBV4-1
TGTGCCAGTAGTTTAGCGGGGGAACCCACCGGGGAGCTGTTTTTT	CASSLAGEPTGELFF	TRBJ2-2	few	TRBD2	TRBV19
TGTGCCACCAGCAGGGGGGGTCAAGCGGGAGTCTACGAGCAGTACTTC	CATSRGGQAGVYEQYF	TRBJ2-7	few	TRBD2	TRBV15
TGTGCCAGCAGCTTAGGAAGGGAAAACGTCGACTATGGCTACACCTTC	CASSLGRENVDYGYTF	TRBJ1-2	.	.	TRBV7-2
TGTGCCAGCAGCCAAGACCGTAGGACCGGGGAGCTGTTTTTT	CASSQDRRTGELFF	TRBJ2-2	.	.	TRBV14
TGCGCCAGCAGCCAAGTATTAGTGGGCACTGGAAACACCATATATTTT	CASSQVLVGTGNTIYF	TRBJ1-3	.	.	TRBV4-3
TGTGCCAGCAGCTTAAGGCTAGCGGGGGGGTTGGTCGACGAGCAGTACTTC	CASSLRLAGGLVDEQYF	TRBJ2-7	.	TRBD2	TRBV7-8
TGTGCCAGCAGTTCGGACATTAACTATGGCTACACCTTC	CASSSDINYGYTF	TRBJ1-2	.	.	TRBV27
TGTGCCAGCAGTCCCCGGATGGGGCAGGCCGACCCCCTCCACTTT	CASSPRMGQADPLHF	TRBJ1-6	.	.	TRBV6-5
TGTGCCAGCAGTGGTTCAGGACTTGATGGCTACACCTTC	CASSGSGLDGYTF	TRBJ1-2	.	.	TRBV2
TGTGCCAGCAGCCAGATGCCTGGGGGGTACGAGCAGTACTTC	CASSQMPGGYEQYF	TRBJ2-7	.	.	TRBV4-2
TGCGCCAGCAGCCTCGTTGACAGGGAGCCCTATGGCTACACCTTC	CASSLVDREPYGYTF	TRBJ1-2	.	TRBD1	TRBV4-3
TGTGCCAGCAGCACGGAGGGGCCCAAAAACATTCAGTACTTC	CASSTEGPKNIQYF	TRBJ2-4	.	.	TRBV13
TGTGCCAGCTCACCAGGGCTAGCGGGAGGTAGGAATGAGCAGTTCTTC	CASSPGLAGGRNEQFF	TRBJ2-1	.	TRBD2	TRBV18
TGTGCCAGCGGCGCGACCGGGTATAACACCGGGGAGCTGTTTTTT	CASGATGYNTGELFF	TRBJ2-2	.	.	TRBV28
TGTGCCAGCAGATCAGGGGAGATCGGGGAGCTGTTTTTT	CASRSGEIGELFF	TRBJ2-2	.	.	TRBV7-2
TGTGCCAGCAGCCATGGGTGGGGCGGTCAGCCCCAGCATTTT	CASSHGWGGQPQHF	TRBJ1-5	.	.	TRBV3-1/TRBV3-2
TGTGCCAGCAGTCCGGGGACAGATAACTATGGCTACACCTTC	CASSPGTDNYGYTF	TRBJ1-2	.	TRBD1	TRBV6-2/TRBV6-3
TGTGCCAGTAGTATGGGGACAGGGAGAAGCAATCAGCCCCAGCATTTT	CASSMGTGRSNQPQHF	TRBJ1-5	.	TRBD1	TRBV19
TGCGCCAGCAGCTTGGCACAGGGGCTCACCGAGCAGTACTTC	CASSLAQGLTEQYF	TRBJ2-7	once	TRBD1	TRBV5-1
TGTGCCAGCAGCCTGACTAGCGGGGCCTTAACCTACGAGCAGTACTTC	CASSLTSGALTYEQYF	TRBJ2-7	.	TRBD2	TRBV3-1/TRBV3-2
TGCGCCAGCAGCACAGTCGGGGGTCCCCAAGCGAATGGCTACACCTTC	CASSTVGGPQANGYTF	TRBJ1-2	.	.	TRBV5-1
TGTGCCAGCAGTTTGGGGCTTTGGGATTATTTCGAGCAGTACTTC	CASSLGLWDYFEQYF	TRBJ2-7	.	.	TRBV28